Listed below are T cell receptor beta chains from one sample, sequenced in a study of T-cell memory formation after mild COVID-19. Via MiXCR, TCRdb re-called the 5' RACE reads, giving one row per CDR3 protein. In the table there are 130,000 to 150,000 distinct CDR3 sequences, roughly 6.2% of which are singletons. The sequencing input was PBMCs or a T cell subset sorted from them (not recorded which). All receptors come from an adult woman who had mild COVID-19 (a few samples of this study predate the infection). Cell type and time point are not known. CDR3s include the opening cysteine and the closing phenylalanine or tryptophan. Each record gives: V gene, clone size, CDR3 length, J gene, D gene, CDR3 protein, CDR3 DNA. A D gene is named only where the DNA matches it firmly. The listing skips clone size in some rows; elsewhere it reads once, few, many or a size class.

>TRBV6-5|-|15|TRBJ1-3|-
CASSYGGGSGNTIYF
TGTGCCAGCAGTTACGGAGGGGGGTCCGGAAACACCATATATTTT
>TRBV11-3|many|12|TRBJ2-2|-
CASSLDSGELFF
TGTGCCAGCAGCTTAGATTCCGGGGAGCTGTTTTTT
>TRBV15|-|16|TRBJ1-3|-
CATSRELLGSGNTIYF
TGTGCCACCAGCAGGGAGCTCCTAGGCTCTGGAAACACCATATATTTT
>TRBV24-1|-|12|TRBJ2-3|-
CATSDLSNTQYF
TGTGCCACCAGTGATTTGTCGAATACGCAGTATTTT
>TRBV27|few|17|TRBJ1-2|TRBD1
CASSLNPDRGLYNGYTF
TGTGCCAGCAGTTTAAATCCGGACAGGGGGCTTTATAATGGCTACACCTTC
>TRBV5-4|-|14|TRBJ1-2|TRBD1
CASSRMNRGEGYTF
TGTGCCAGCAGCCGAATGAACAGGGGGGAAGGCTACACCTTC
>TRBV7-2|few|16|TRBJ2-1|-
CASSLAQGGSYNEQFF
TGTGCCAGCAGCTTAGCCCAAGGAGGCTCCTACAATGAGCAGTTCTTC
>TRBV11-1|-|16|TRBJ2-7|TRBD2
CASSLGGSGRYDEQYF
TGTGCCAGCAGCTTAGGAGGGAGCGGGAGATACGACGAGCAGTACTTC
>TRBV5-1|many|17|TRBJ2-3|-
CASSSWTGGMKADTQYF
TGCGCCAGCAGCTCATGGACCGGGGGCATGAAGGCAGATACGCAGTATTTT
>TRBV12-3/TRBV12-4|-|15|TRBJ2-5|TRBD2
CASSRGGGAQETQYF
TGTGCCAGCAGTAGAGGCGGGGGGGCCCAAGAGACCCAGTACTTC
>TRBV11-2|many|14|TRBJ2-3|TRBD2
CASSLAGGVDTQYF
TGTGCCAGCAGCCTAGCGGGAGGCGTAGATACGCAGTATTTT
>TRBV6-7|many|18|TRBJ1-5|-
CASSYSTRGSDYHQPQHF
TGTGCCAGCAGTTACTCGACTCGGGGCAGTGATTATCATCAGCCCCAGCATTTT
>TRBV20-1|few|11|TRBJ1-2|-
CSAMWEHGYTF
TGCAGTGCTATGTGGGAACATGGCTACACCTTC
>TRBV7-7|many|15|TRBJ2-3|-
CASSLGGTMGDTQYF
TGTGCCAGCAGCTTAGGAGGCACGATGGGAGATACGCAGTATTTT
>TRBV7-2|many|16|TRBJ2-3|-
CASSLLLRALADTQYF
TGTGCCAGCAGCCTCCTTTTGCGGGCGCTTGCAGATACGCAGTATTTT
>TRBV12-3/TRBV12-4|many|15|TRBJ2-1|TRBD2
CASSSLASGSYEQFF
TGTGCCAGCAGTTCCTTGGCTAGCGGGAGTTATGAGCAGTTCTTC
>TRBV15|few|15|TRBJ2-7|TRBD2
CATSRGGVSSYEQYF
TGTGCCACCAGCAGGGGGGGGGTCAGCTCCTACGAGCAGTACTTC
>TRBV29-1|many|14|TRBJ2-1|TRBD2
CSVAVGGAYNEQFF
TGCAGCGTTGCAGTCGGGGGGGCCTACAATGAGCAGTTCTTC
>TRBV7-6|-|16|TRBJ2-6|-
CASSLGWMSGANVLTF
TGTGCCAGCAGCTTAGGTTGGATGTCTGGGGCCAACGTCCTGACTTTC
>TRBV29-1|many|13|TRBJ2-7|-
CSVEVSSSYEQYF
TGCAGCGTTGAAGTGTCCAGTTCCTACGAGCAGTACTTC
>TRBV4-2|many|17|TRBJ1-2|-
CASSQEGEGSFWYGYTF
TGTGCCAGCAGCCAAGAGGGAGAGGGATCATTTTGGTATGGCTACACCTTC
>TRBV24-1|-|17|TRBJ2-3|TRBD2
CATSDPGLASPTDTQYF
TGTGCCACCAGTGATCCGGGACTAGCCTCCCCCACAGATACGCAGTATTTT
>TRBV5-1|many|14|TRBJ2-5|-
CASSLAQGRETQYF
TGCGCCAGCAGCTTGGCACAGGGCCGAGAGACCCAGTACTTC
>TRBV9|many|14|TRBJ2-7|-
CASSVTSGSGEQYF
TGTGCCAGCAGCGTGACATCCGGGAGCGGCGAGCAGTACTTC
>TRBV12-3/TRBV12-4|few|20|TRBJ1-4|-
CASSLGDGVMLLSTNEKLFF
TGTGCCAGCAGTTTAGGAGATGGGGTGATGCTTCTTTCCACTAATGAAAAACTGTTTTTT
>TRBV18|-|16|TRBJ1-2|-
CASSPAQRGTRYGYTF
TGTGCCAGCTCACCCGCCCAAAGGGGTACCCGTTATGGCTACACCTTC
>TRBV5-1|many|14|TRBJ1-5|-
CASSLGGGNQPQHF
TGTGCCAGCAGTTTGGGGGGAGGCAATCAGCCCCAGCATTTT
>TRBV5-1|-|15|TRBJ2-1|-
CASSLQNYGFNEQFF
TGCGCCAGCAGCTTGCAAAATTACGGTTTTAATGAGCAGTTCTTC
>TRBV18|-|12|TRBJ1-6|-
CASGQMNSPLHF
TGTGCCAGCGGACAGATGAATTCACCCCTCCACTTT
>TRBV29-1|-|15|TRBJ2-1|TRBD1
CSVSQGQGGYNEQFF
TGCAGCGTATCTCAGGGACAGGGGGGGTATAACGAGCAGTTCTTC
>TRBV6-2/TRBV6-3|-|15|TRBJ2-7|TRBD2
CASSYGGLAGWEQYF
TGTGCCAGCAGTTACGGGGGACTAGCGGGATGGGAGCAGTACTTC
>TRBV6-6|many|17|TRBJ2-3|-
CASSYTQTATYPDTQYF
TGTGCCAGCAGTTACACCCAGACAGCTACCTATCCGGATACGCAGTATTTT
>TRBV15|many|14|TRBJ2-3|-
CATSRAQSTDTQYF
TGTGCCACCAGCAGAGCCCAGAGCACAGATACGCAGTATTTT
>TRBV12-3/TRBV12-4|many|13|TRBJ1-5|-
CASSFSGNQPQHF
TGTGCCAGCAGTTTTTCGGGAAATCAGCCCCAGCATTTT
>TRBV12-3/TRBV12-4|few|20|TRBJ1-2|TRBD1
CASTLQSRQGINQKGYGYTF
TGTGCCAGCACCCTTCAATCCCGACAGGGGATTAATCAAAAAGGGTATGGCTACACCTTC
>TRBV4-1|-|16|TRBJ2-1|TRBD1
CASSQDPGQGANEQFF
TGCGCCAGCAGCCAAGATCCGGGACAGGGGGCAAATGAGCAGTTCTTC
>TRBV5-6|few|14|TRBJ2-6|-
CASSMVAGANVLTF
TGTGCCAGCAGCATGGTTGCTGGGGCCAACGTCCTGACTTTC
>TRBV5-1|-|14|TRBJ2-1|-
CASKPGRGLHEQFF
TGCGCCAGCAAACCGGGACGGGGGCTGCATGAGCAGTTCTTC
>TRBV5-1|many|14|TRBJ2-7|-
CASSQDALSYEQYF
TGCGCCAGCAGCCAGGACGCGCTTTCCTACGAGCAGTACTTC
>TRBV6-5|many|15|TRBJ2-7|TRBD2
CASNPTSGGRYEQYF
TGTGCCAGCAACCCTACTAGCGGGGGGCGCTACGAGCAGTACTTC
>TRBV29-1|-|9|TRBJ2-1|-
CSVDTDQLF
TGCAGCGTCGACACCGATCAGCTCTTC
>TRBV7-9|many|16|TRBJ2-1|-
CASSPPTYSSYNEQFF
TGTGCCAGCAGCCCTCCCACATATAGCTCCTACAATGAGCAGTTCTTC
>TRBV24-1|few|17|TRBJ2-5|-
CATSDPSFRQGKETQYF
TGTGCCACCAGTGATCCGTCATTCCGGCAGGGAAAAGAGACCCAGTACTTC
>TRBV18|many|13|TRBJ1-1|-
CASSSTQNTEAFF
TGTGCCAGCTCATCGACACAGAACACTGAAGCTTTCTTT
>TRBV3-1|few|16|TRBJ2-1|TRBD2
CASSRQTSGGADEQFF
TGTGCCAGCAGCCGCCAAACTAGCGGGGGGGCCGATGAGCAGTTCTTC
>TRBV6-4|-|15|TRBJ2-5|TRBD2
CDSSPGLAPREAQYF
TGTGACAGCAGTCCGGGACTAGCGCCGAGAGAGGCCCAGTACTTC
>TRBV27|-|19|TRBJ1-6|-
CASSHKQGGHTGWNSPLHF
TGTGCCAGCAGTCACAAACAGGGAGGCCATACCGGTTGGAATTCACCCCTCCACTTT
>TRBV19|few|14|TRBJ2-7|-
CASSSPFADYEQYF
TGTGCCAGTAGTAGCCCCTTCGCGGACTACGAGCAGTACTTC
>TRBV6-1|-|12|TRBJ1-3|-
CASSGARNTIYF
TGTGCCAGCAGTGGGGCCAGAAACACCATATATTTT
>TRBV20-1|many|12|TRBJ2-7|-
CSARAQGYEQYF
TGCAGTGCTAGAGCCCAGGGCTACGAGCAGTACTTC
>TRBV29-1|-|12|TRBJ2-2|-
CSVEWAPGELFF
TGCAGCGTGGAATGGGCCCCCGGGGAGCTGTTTTTT
>TRBV12-3/TRBV12-4|few|14|TRBJ2-1|-
CASAEVGGRNEQFF
TGTGCCAGCGCCGAGGTAGGGGGGCGGAATGAGCAGTTCTTC
>TRBV7-6|-|18|TRBJ1-3|-
CASSSSWGGAYSGNTIYF
TGTGCCAGCAGCTCATCGTGGGGGGGAGCATACTCTGGAAACACCATATATTTT
>TRBV7-2|few|13|TRBJ2-5|-
CASSLSGTGTQYF
TGTGCCAGCAGCCTATCCGGTACTGGGACCCAGTACTTC
>TRBV20-1|many|12|TRBJ2-7|-
CSAAKAGYEQYF
TGCAGTGCTGCAAAAGCGGGCTACGAGCAGTACTTC
>TRBV12-3/TRBV12-4|few|14|TRBJ2-2|-
CASRRAGNTGELFF
TGTGCCAGCAGGCGAGCGGGGAACACCGGGGAGCTGTTTTTT
>TRBV10-3|-|17|TRBJ2-2|-
CAISVGGVSGDAGELFF
TGTGCCATCAGTGTTGGGGGCGTCAGTGGGGACGCCGGGGAGCTGTTTTTT
>TRBV7-2|-|16|TRBJ2-6|-
CASSLLGGSGANVLTF
TGTGCCAGCAGCTTATTAGGCGGATCTGGGGCCAACGTCCTGACTTTC
>TRBV18|few|15|TRBJ1-4|-
CASSPPGGTNEKLFF
TGTGCCAGCTCACCACCGGGAGGAACTAATGAAAAACTGTTTTTT
>TRBV21-1|few|18|TRBJ1-4|-
CASSKFPYHRGQEEKLFF
TGTGCCAGCAGCAAGTTCCCCTACCACAGGGGGCAGGAGGAAAAACTGTTTTTT